The entry below gives a single T cell receptor (beta chain) sequence along with its context. TCRdb keeps only in-frame clones here, not all; method: immunoSEQ multiplex PCR. The data hold around 94,000 clones, with over 80% observed a single time. This CDR3 spans 16 amino acids. Germline V gene data show CDR1 as SGHTA and CDR2 as FQGNSA. The J segment lost 1 base and the V segment lost 5 bases, leaving 6 bases of the junction unmatched. The data were obtained in a study of blood T cell repertoires in COVID-19. V usage is TRBV7-2 and J usage is TRBJ2-5, with 11 bases fitting TRBD2. Sequencing used peripheral blood. This TCR came from a man aged 50 to 60 with acute or convalescent COVID-19. CDR3 amino acids: CASSPRGTSGQETQYF. The CDR3 nucleotides are TGTGCCAGCAGCCCCCGAGGGACTAGCGGCCAAGAGACCCAGTACTTC.